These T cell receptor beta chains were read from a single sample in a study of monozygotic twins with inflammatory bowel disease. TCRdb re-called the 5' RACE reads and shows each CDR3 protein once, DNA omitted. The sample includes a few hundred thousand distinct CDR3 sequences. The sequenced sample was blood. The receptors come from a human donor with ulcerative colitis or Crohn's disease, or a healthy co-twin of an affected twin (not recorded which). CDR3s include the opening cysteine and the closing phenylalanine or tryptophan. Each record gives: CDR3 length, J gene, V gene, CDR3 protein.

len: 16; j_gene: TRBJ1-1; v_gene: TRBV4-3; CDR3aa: CASSQVVLDRVAEAFF
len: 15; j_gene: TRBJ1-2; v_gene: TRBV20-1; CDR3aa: CSARKWGQRTYGYTF
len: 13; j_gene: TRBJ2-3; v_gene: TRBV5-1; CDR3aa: CASSLDYTDTQYF
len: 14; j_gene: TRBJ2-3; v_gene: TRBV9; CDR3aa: CASSATLASDTQYF
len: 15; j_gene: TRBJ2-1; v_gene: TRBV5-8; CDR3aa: CASSRGTRAVNEQFF
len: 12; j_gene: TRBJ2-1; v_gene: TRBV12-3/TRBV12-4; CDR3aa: CASSSVNNEQFF
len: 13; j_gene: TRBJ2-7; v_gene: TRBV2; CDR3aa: CASSNSLSYERYF
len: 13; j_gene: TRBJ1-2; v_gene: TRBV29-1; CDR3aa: CSVGGQINYGYTF
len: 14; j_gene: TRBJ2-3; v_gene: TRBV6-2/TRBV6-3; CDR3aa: CASSYARPTDTQYF
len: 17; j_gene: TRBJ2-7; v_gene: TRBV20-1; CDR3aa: CSASTVARRGLSYEQYF
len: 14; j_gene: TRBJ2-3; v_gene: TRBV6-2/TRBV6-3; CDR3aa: CAVRPSGGPDTQYF
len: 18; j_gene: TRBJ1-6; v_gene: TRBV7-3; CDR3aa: CASSLSGGRGQGDSPLHF
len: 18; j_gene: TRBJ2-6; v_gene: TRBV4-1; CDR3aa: CASSQNMVGFSGANVLTF
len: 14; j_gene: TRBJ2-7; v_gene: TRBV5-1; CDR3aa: CASSLDGTSGGEDF